This T cell receptor (beta chain) originates from a study of CD8+ T cells in alopecia areata. The V end was cut by 5 bases, the J end by 7 bases, with 12 bases between. CDR1 and CDR2 (germline): DFQATT, SNEGSKA (reference sequence). CDR3 length equals 11 residues. Study results and caveats: The study found higher clonality in lesional than normal scalp, especially in alopecia totalis/universalis. Many expanded lesional clones persisted in scalp and blood during tofacitinib.

Regarding this clone: Its antigen is unknown.

Treatment denoted: oral pan-JAK inhibitor, 5-10 mg twice daily. Sequencing relied on a cDNA template that was reverse transcribed from extracted RNA. The table came from immunoSEQ multiplex PCR; TCRdb's copy has only in-frame clones and leaves some out. The sample lists around 190,000 clones, 60% occurring once. The receptor comes from a human donor with alopecia areata. The rearrangement joins TRBV20-1 to TRBJ2-7; no clear D gene. Source: CD4+ T cells sorted from blood, taken at week 24, from a patient treated with tofacitinib. As DNA, the CDR3 is TGCAGTGCTGCCGAATGGGGTGAGCAGTACTTC. Translation: CSAAEWGEQYF.